This T cell receptor (beta chain) is from a study of blood T cell repertoires in COVID-19. Study background: Researchers got acute and convalescent COVID-19 samples from the United States, Italy and Spain. Sample material is recorded as cDNA or gDNA derived from T cells, B-cell-depleted T cells, or PBMCs.

The CDR3 is 15 residues long. V gave up 0 bases and J gave up 1 base, with 9 bases separating them. Germline values: CDR1 LGHNA, CDR2 YNFKEQ. Per the study methods: Amplification with reference gene primers provided the estimates of nucleated cell counts. Assay used: immunoSEQ multiplex PCR; TCRdb lists only in-frame clones, some missing. V and J calls and clone size follow that table, whereas D and trimming were derived from the DNA. The data hold roughly 100,000 clones, with about nine tenths observed a single time. The specimen was peripheral blood. The receptor's source is a man between 18 and 29 years old with acute or convalescent COVID-19. The rearrangement joins TRBV4-2 to TRBJ1-2; D is undetermined. The CDR3 sequence: CASSQDSRGNYGYTF. CDR3 sequence (DNA): TGTGCCAGCAGCCAAGATTCACGGGGTAACTATGGCTACACCTTC.